Listed below are T cell receptor beta chains from one sample, sequenced in a study of T-cell memory formation after mild COVID-19. TCRdb reprocessed the 5' RACE reads via MiXCR and lists one record per CDR3 protein. The sample has about 160,000 distinct CDR3 sequences; 25% to 40% are singletons. Sequencing was carried out using PBMCs or a T cell subset sorted from them (not recorded which). All receptors come from an adult woman who had mild COVID-19 (a few samples of this study predate the infection). Cell type and time point are not known. CDR3s include the opening cysteine and the closing phenylalanine or tryptophan. The D gene is left open where the match is weak. Only part of the rows carry a size: once, few, many, or a class if the clone is expanded.

cdr3_nt | cdr3_aa | d_call | v_call | clone_size | j_call
TGTGCCTGGAGCCCCCGGGACCCCACGCAGTATTTT | CAWSPRDPTQYF | - | TRBV30 | - | TRBJ2-3
TGTGCCAGCATAGAGATCGGGCATATTACGGATACGCAGTATTTT | CASIEIGHITDTQYF | - | TRBV6-1 | - | TRBJ2-3
TGCAGTGCTCAATTTGGAGGGCGGACCGGGGAGCTGTTTTTT | CSAQFGGRTGELFF | - | TRBV20-1 | few | TRBJ2-2
TGTGCCAGCATCTCTCCCGGGACAGGGGTTGGAGAGCAGTACTTC | CASISPGTGVGEQYF | TRBD1 | TRBV28 | - | TRBJ2-7
TGCGCCAGCAGCTTGGAACAGGCCACTGAAGCTTTCTTT | CASSLEQATEAFF | - | TRBV5-1 | - | TRBJ1-1
TGTGCCACCAGTGACCCGAGGACAGGGGGCTCCTACGAGCAGTACTTC | CATSDPRTGGSYEQYF | TRBD1 | TRBV24-1 | few | TRBJ2-7
TGTGCCACCAGAGGGAAGTATGGCTACGAGCAGTACTTC | CATRGKYGYEQYF | - | TRBV24-1 | - | TRBJ2-7
TGTGCCAGCAGTCAAGAACTCCGGGACAGGGATTTCACAGATACGCAGTATTTT | CASSQELRDRDFTDTQYF | TRBD1 | TRBV3-1 | - | TRBJ2-3
TGCAGTGCTAGAGATCTAATAGGAACTTCTGGAAACACCATATATTTT | CSARDLIGTSGNTIYF | - | TRBV20-1 | - | TRBJ1-3
TGTGCCAGCAGCCCCGGGAGGCTAGGGCAGTACTTC | CASSPGRLGQYF | TRBD2 | TRBV12-3/TRBV12-4 | many | TRBJ2-7
TGTGCCAGCAGTGAAATGGGTCGTGGCGGAACCACAGATACGCAGTATTTT | CASSEMGRGGTTDTQYF | - | TRBV25-1 | - | TRBJ2-3
TGTGCCAGCAGGGGAGGGCCTGGGGATACGCAGTATTTT | CASRGGPGDTQYF | TRBD2 | TRBV12-3/TRBV12-4 | few | TRBJ2-3
TGTGCCAGCAGTTTAGTACGGGGGGGTGAGCAGTTCTTC | CASSLVRGGEQFF | TRBD2 | TRBV12-3/TRBV12-4 | - | TRBJ2-1
TGTGCCAGCAGCAATAGCGGGAAGACAGATACGCAGTATTTT | CASSNSGKTDTQYF | TRBD2 | TRBV12-3/TRBV12-4 | - | TRBJ2-3
TGTGCCAGCAGCTTTGGGGTGGCCGTCAATGAGCAGTTCTTC | CASSFGVAVNEQFF | - | TRBV11-2 | few | TRBJ2-1
TGCAGCGTTGTCCGTAGCGGGAGTCGGACAGATACGCAGTATTTT | CSVVRSGSRTDTQYF | TRBD2 | TRBV29-1 | - | TRBJ2-3
TGTGCCAGCAGGTTGGACAGTTACTATGGCTACACCTTC | CASRLDSYYGYTF | - | TRBV7-9 | - | TRBJ1-2
TGTGCCAGCAGCTTAGGACAGGGGACGCAGTATTTT | CASSLGQGTQYF | TRBD1 | TRBV7-9 | - | TRBJ2-3
TGTGCCAGCAGTGAAGTACAAGGGGTGCCCGGGGAGACCCAGTACTTC | CASSEVQGVPGETQYF | - | TRBV6-1 | - | TRBJ2-5
TGTGCCAGCAGCTATCCTAGCGGGGGGGCATTCAGGGAGCTGTTTTTT | CASSYPSGGAFRELFF | TRBD2 | TRBV6-5 | - | TRBJ2-2
TGTGCCAGCAGTTCCCGGGGGGGGCGCGGCTACACCTTC | CASSSRGGRGYTF | - | TRBV12-3/TRBV12-4 | - | TRBJ1-2
TGTGCCAGCAGGACTAACAGGGATAGTAACTATGGCTACACCTTC | CASRTNRDSNYGYTF | - | TRBV6-6 | - | TRBJ1-2
TGTGCCAGCAGTGGACAGGGTTTACAGCAGTACTTC | CASSGQGLQQYF | TRBD1 | TRBV2 | few | TRBJ2-7
TGTGCCAGCAGTCGTCCGGGGGAGGGCACAGATACGCAGTATTTT | CASSRPGEGTDTQYF | - | TRBV12-3/TRBV12-4 | - | TRBJ2-3
TGTGCCAGCACCAGGGGTCGGGCCTACGAGCAGTACTTC | CASTRGRAYEQYF | - | TRBV7-9 | few | TRBJ2-7
TGCGCCAGCAGCCAAGTTGGCCCGCCTTTCGGCTACACCTTC | CASSQVGPPFGYTF | - | TRBV4-1 | - | TRBJ1-2
TGTGCCACCAAGCGACTAGGTGACTACGAGCAGTACTTC | CATKRLGDYEQYF | - | TRBV25-1 | few | TRBJ2-7
TGTGCCAGCAGTTACTCGAGGGATGGCCATCAGCCCCAGCATTTT | CASSYSRDGHQPQHF | - | TRBV6-5 | - | TRBJ1-5
TGCGCCAGCAGCCAAGTACGGACGGGAGTGCCGGAAGAGCAGTACTTC | CASSQVRTGVPEEQYF | - | TRBV4-3 | few | TRBJ2-7
TGTGCCAGCAGGACGACGGTCGACGAGCAGTACTTC | CASRTTVDEQYF | - | TRBV28 | - | TRBJ2-7
TGTGCCAGCAGCTTAGGTGGCGGATTCAATGAAAAACTGTTTTTT | CASSLGGGFNEKLFF | - | TRBV7-2 | - | TRBJ1-4
TGTGCCAGCAGTTTTCTAGCGGGCACCGGGGAGCTGTTTTTT | CASSFLAGTGELFF | TRBD2 | TRBV27 | few | TRBJ2-2
TGTGCCAGTAGTATGGGAGGTCAGATTAACTATGGCTACACCTTC | CASSMGGQINYGYTF | - | TRBV19 | - | TRBJ1-2
TGCAGCGTACAAGGGGAGCCCAAGGAAATCTACGAGCAGTACTTC | CSVQGEPKEIYEQYF | - | TRBV29-1 | few | TRBJ2-7
TGTGCCAGCAGTCCCGGGACTAGCAACAATGAGCAGTTCTTC | CASSPGTSNNEQFF | TRBD2 | TRBV7-3 | few | TRBJ2-1
TGTGCCAGTTGCCGCGGGGGGACGATAACTGAAGCTTTCTTT | CASCRGGTITEAFF | - | TRBV3-1 | - | TRBJ1-1
TGTGCCAGCAGCTTAGCGCACGGGGAGCTGTTTTTT | CASSLAHGELFF | - | TRBV11-2 | few | TRBJ2-2
TGTGCCAGTAGCCGGGGGAGTTCGGGGGCCAACGTCCTGACTTTC | CASSRGSSGANVLTF | - | TRBV19 | few | TRBJ2-6
TGTGCCAGCAAATCCCCCGGGAGTAACCGACTAGCCAAAAACATTCAGTACTTC | CASKSPGSNRLAKNIQYF | - | TRBV6-2/TRBV6-3 | - | TRBJ2-4
TGTGCCAGCAGTTTGGGGTTGGCTAATGAAAAACTGTTTTTT | CASSLGLANEKLFF | - | TRBV7-2 | - | TRBJ1-4
TGTGCCAGCAGCTTGGTGTCAGGGGCAAGGAATTCACCCCTCCACTTT | CASSLVSGARNSPLHF | - | TRBV5-6 | - | TRBJ1-6
TGTGCCAGCAGTTCCCACCGACGGGGGCTCGATCAGCCCCAGCATTTT | CASSSHRRGLDQPQHF | - | TRBV27 | - | TRBJ1-5
TGTGCCAGCAGTACACTTCGGAACACTGAAGCTTTCTTT | CASSTLRNTEAFF | - | TRBV2 | - | TRBJ1-1
TGTGCCAGCAGCCGAGGAGGGGACAGGGTAGGGTACGAGCAGTACTTC | CASSRGGDRVGYEQYF | TRBD1 | TRBV3-1 | - | TRBJ2-7
TGTGCCAGCATCCGTGAGGGCAGTTCCTCTGGGGCCAACGTCCTGACTTTC | CASIREGSSSGANVLTF | - | TRBV12-3/TRBV12-4 | few | TRBJ2-6
TGCGCCAGCAGCCGGGGGGACAACTACGAGCAGTACTTC | CASSRGDNYEQYF | - | TRBV4-3 | few | TRBJ2-7
TGTGCCAGCAGCCCCAGCGGACAGGGATTAAATTCACCCCTCCACTTT | CASSPSGQGLNSPLHF | TRBD1 | TRBV6-5 | - | TRBJ1-6
TGTGCCAGCTCATTAACCTTTCAGGGGTCTGAAGCTTTCTTT | CASSLTFQGSEAFF | - | TRBV18 | - | TRBJ1-1
TGTGCCAGCAGCTTAACGGTCATGAACACTGAAGCTTTCTTT | CASSLTVMNTEAFF | - | TRBV7-9 | - | TRBJ1-1
TGTGCCAGCAGTCCGCAGGAGCACGAGCAGTACTTC | CASSPQEHEQYF | - | TRBV12-3/TRBV12-4 | - | TRBJ2-7
TGTGCCAGCAGCACGAGGATCGTCCCCCTCGAGGAGAACACCGGGGAGCTGTTTTTT | CASSTRIVPLEENTGELFF | - | TRBV9 | - | TRBJ2-2
TGTGCCAGCAGCAATCGGACAGGGGCAAGCGGGGTGCGGTACAATGAGCAGTTCTTC | CASSNRTGASGVRYNEQFF | TRBD1 | TRBV9 | - | TRBJ2-1
TGTGCCACCAGGCTCTACAGGGAAGAGACAGATACGCAGTATTTT | CATRLYREETDTQYF | - | TRBV24-1 | few | TRBJ2-3
TGCAGCGGACGTTGGCTGTACACTGAAGCTTTCTTT | CSGRWLYTEAFF | - | TRBV29-1 | - | TRBJ1-1
TGTGCCAGCAGCTTAGAGGAGGGGACAAAGGAGACCCAGTACTTC | CASSLEEGTKETQYF | - | TRBV7-8 | once | TRBJ2-5
TGCAGCGTTGTCACCCCGTTAAGCTCCTACGAGCAGTACTTC | CSVVTPLSSYEQYF | - | TRBV29-1 | - | TRBJ2-7
TGCAGTGCTAACCCGACTGGAGCGGGGGGTAACAATGAGCAGTTCTTC | CSANPTGAGGNNEQFF | TRBD2 | TRBV20-1 | - | TRBJ2-1
TGCAGTGCTAGATTTCCGGGCTCCTACGAGCAGTACTTC | CSARFPGSYEQYF | - | TRBV20-1 | few | TRBJ2-7